The present T cell receptor (beta chain) was sequenced within a study of cytomegalovirus exposure and HLA in healthy donors. Regarding the study as a whole: The investigators catalogued 160 or so TCR beta chains as cytomegalovirus-associated. Reportedly, fewer N-insertions than the roughly 690-donor mean appeared in an Asian-associated ancestry cluster in a later analysis.

A word on this clone: Its antigen is still unknown.

With 60 Vbeta and 13 Jbeta primers, the PCR was carried out. Clones were read by immunoSEQ multiplex PCR, and TCRdb kept only the in-frame ones, dropping some. Here the sample spans over 100,000 clones, approximately 60% being singletons. CDR3 length: 13 residues. CDR1 is LGHNA and CDR2 is YSLEER in the germline V gene. V lost 2 bases and J 8 bases, leaving 12 bases between the germline ends. The source of this sequence is a woman in her thirties in good health and CMV-seronegative. Sequenced: PBMCs. The rearrangement uses TRBV4-3 and TRBJ1-1, with a weak D call TRBD1 (5 bases). The DNA for the CDR3 is TGCGCCAGCAGCCAAATAGGGGTTCTCGAAGCTTTCTTT. Its translation: CASSQIGVLEAFF.